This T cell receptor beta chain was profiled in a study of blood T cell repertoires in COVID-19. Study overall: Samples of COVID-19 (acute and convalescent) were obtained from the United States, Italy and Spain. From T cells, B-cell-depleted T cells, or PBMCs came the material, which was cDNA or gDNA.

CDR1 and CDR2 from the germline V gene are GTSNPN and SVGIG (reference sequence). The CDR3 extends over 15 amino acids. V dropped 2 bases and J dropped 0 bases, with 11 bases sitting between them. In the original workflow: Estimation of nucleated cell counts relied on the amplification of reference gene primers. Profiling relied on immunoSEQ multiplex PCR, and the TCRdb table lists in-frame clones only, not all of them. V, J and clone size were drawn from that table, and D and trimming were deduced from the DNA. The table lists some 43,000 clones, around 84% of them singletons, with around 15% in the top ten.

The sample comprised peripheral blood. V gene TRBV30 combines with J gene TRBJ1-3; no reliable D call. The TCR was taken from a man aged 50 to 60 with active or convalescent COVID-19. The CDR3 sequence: CAWSSDTSSGNTIYF. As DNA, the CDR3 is TGTGCCTGGAGTTCCGACACGAGCTCTGGAAACACCATATATTTT. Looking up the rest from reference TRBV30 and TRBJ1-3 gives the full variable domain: SQTIHQWPATLVQPVGSPLSLECTVEGTSNPNLYWYRQAAGRGLQLLFYSVGIGQISSEVPQNLSASRPQDRQFILSSKKLLLSDSGFYLCAWSSDTSSGNTIYFGEGSWLTVV.